This T cell receptor beta chain was profiled in a study of cytomegalovirus exposure and HLA in healthy donors. There are 10 residues in the CDR3. V was trimmed by 5 bases and J by 3 bases, leaving 2 bases between them. Germline loops: CDR1 SNHLY, CDR2 FYNNEI. The study, taken as a whole, reports: Later analysis identified a missense DCLRE1C variant that was linked to TCR beta V- and J-gene trimming. Earlier analysis yielded a pattern in which most TCR beta V segments were productive about 87% or about 30% of the time. In vitro data verified three CMV-associated chains as specific for CMV antigens.

Note on this clone: Its antigen remains unidentified.

With 60 Vbeta and 13 Jbeta primers, the PCR was carried out. Generated by immunoSEQ multiplex PCR, the TCRdb table keeps only in-frame clones and is missing some. The sample has over 85,000 clones, about 66% seen once; the top ten hold around 2.3%. V gene TRBV2 combines with J gene TRBJ2-7; no clear D. Source material: PBMCs. This clonotype was obtained from a man younger than 45 in good health and CMV-seronegative. For the CDR3, the DNA is TGTGCCAGCAGTCTCTACGAGCAGTACTTC. Protein: CASSLYEQYF.